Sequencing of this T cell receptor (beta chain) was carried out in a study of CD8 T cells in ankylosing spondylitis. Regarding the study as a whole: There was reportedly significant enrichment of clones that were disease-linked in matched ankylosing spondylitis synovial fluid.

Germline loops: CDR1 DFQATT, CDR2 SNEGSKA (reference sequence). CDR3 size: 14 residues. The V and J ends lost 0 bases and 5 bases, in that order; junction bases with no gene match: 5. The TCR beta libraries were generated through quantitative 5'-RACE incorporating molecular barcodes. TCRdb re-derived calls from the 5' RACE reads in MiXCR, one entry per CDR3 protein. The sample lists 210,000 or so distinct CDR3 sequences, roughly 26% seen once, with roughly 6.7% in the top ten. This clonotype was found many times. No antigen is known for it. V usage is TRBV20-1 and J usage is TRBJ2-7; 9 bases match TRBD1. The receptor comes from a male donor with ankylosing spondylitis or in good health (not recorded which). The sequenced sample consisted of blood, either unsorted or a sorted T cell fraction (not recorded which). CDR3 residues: CSARDGTGIHEQYF. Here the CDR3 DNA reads TGCAGTGCTAGAGATGGGACAGGGATCCACGAGCAGTACTTC.